A selection of T cell receptor beta chains follows, all from one sample in a study of cytomegalovirus exposure and HLA in healthy donors. Clones were read by immunoSEQ multiplex PCR, and TCRdb kept only the in-frame ones, dropping some. The sample has over 110,000 clones; approximately 86% are singletons. Sample: PBMCs. The receptors stem from a man younger than 35 in good health and CMV-seropositive. The CDR3 runs from the conserved cysteine through the conserved F or W. D genes are given only for firm matches.

j_call d_call v_call cdr3_nt cdr3_aa
TRBJ2-2 TRBD1 TRBV7-3 TGTGCCAGCAGCTCGGGACAGGGGAGCACCGGGGAGCTGTTTTTT CASSSGQGSTGELFF
TRBJ1-2 - TRBV4-1 TGCGCCAGCAGCCAAGAAGGGGTCGCAGGCTCCCGTGGTGGCTACACCTTC CASSQEGVAGSRGGYTF
TRBJ2-7 - TRBV19 TGTGCCAGTAGTCAAATTAACGGCGGCTCCCTCTACGAGCAGTACTTC CASSQINGGSLYEQYF
TRBJ2-3 TRBD2 TRBV11-3 TGTGCCAGCAGCTCAGGGCGGGGGGCAAGCACAGATACGCAGTATTTT CASSSGRGASTDTQYF
TRBJ2-7 TRBD1 TRBV7-6 TGTGCCAGCAGCTTCGGGACAGGGGAAGACGAGCAGTACTTC CASSFGTGEDEQYF
TRBJ2-7 TRBD1 TRBV2 TGTGCCAGCAGCCTGGACAGGGGTACCTACGAGCAGTACTTC CASSLDRGTYEQYF
TRBJ2-2 - TRBV23-1 TGCGCCAGCATTCCGAGGGTTTCCCCCCTAATGAACACCGGGGAGCTGTTTTTT CASIPRVSPLMNTGELFF
TRBJ1-1 TRBD1 TRBV30 TGTGCCTGGGGCGGACAGGGGAACACTGAAGCTTTCTTT CAWGGQGNTEAFF
TRBJ1-3 - TRBV5-4 TGTGCCAGCAGCTTCCCGACACCCTTCTCTGGAAACACCATATATTTT CASSFPTPFSGNTIYF
TRBJ1-2 TRBD1 TRBV6-1 TGTGCCAGCAGGCAGGGACAGTCCTTCTATGGCTACACCTTC CASRQGQSFYGYTF
TRBJ2-1 - TRBV6-4 TGTGCCAGCAGTACCTCCGGCAGGGATGTTTTGTATGAGCAGTTCTTC CASSTSGRDVLYEQFF
TRBJ1-1 - TRBV7-9 TGTGCCAGCAGCAAAATTTTGGGCAGTCGGGGAGCGGTAGCTTTCTTT CASSKILGSRGAVAFF
TRBJ1-1 TRBD1 TRBV6-5 TGTGCCAGCAGTCTACAGGGGGGGACTGAAGCTTTCTTT CASSLQGGTEAFF
TRBJ2-6 - TRBV7-9 TGTGCCTCCCTAGGGGGCTCTGGGGCCAACGTCCTGACTTTC CASLGGSGANVLTF
TRBJ2-7 TRBD2 TRBV18 TGTGCCAGCTCACCGGCAGGGAGGGGAGGCTACGAGCAGTACTTC CASSPAGRGGYEQYF
TRBJ1-5 - TRBV21-1 TGTGCCAGCAGCAAAATTGGCGCGGGGGAAGGGGCGCTGGACAGCAATCAGCCCCAGCATTTT CASSKIGAGEGALDSNQPQHF
TRBJ2-1 - TRBV7-6 TGTGCCAGCGCTTTCAGGGGCAATGAGCAGTTCTTC CASAFRGNEQFF
TRBJ1-1 TRBD1 TRBV5-1 TGCGCCAGCAGCAGGGGACAGGCAGAAGACACTGAAGCTTTCTTT CASSRGQAEDTEAFF
TRBJ2-4 - TRBV7-9 TGTGCCAGCAGCTTGGCCGAAACCTTAGCCAAAAACATTCAGTACTTC CASSLAETLAKNIQYF
TRBJ2-7 - TRBV30 TGTGCCTGGAGTGTCCACAGAAGGATCGAGCAGTACTTC CAWSVHRRIEQYF
TRBJ1-2 - TRBV2 TGTGCCAGCAATCAGGGTAACTATGGCTACACCTTC CASNQGNYGYTF
TRBJ1-4 TRBD1 TRBV15 TGTGCCACCAGCAGAGATCCGGGACAGGGGGCGAGTGAAAAACTGTTTTTT CATSRDPGQGASEKLFF